The clone carrying this TCR beta chain was seen more than once but under ten times. As yet, its antigen is unknown. These data come from a study of CD8 T cells in ankylosing spondylitis. TCRdb itself ran the 5' RACE reads through MiXCR, one entry per CDR3 protein. The sample has approximately 210,000 distinct CDR3 sequences; 10% to 15% are singletons. Findings and caveats of the study: Disease-linked clones bore a CD8+ phenotype, appearing relatively rarely in peripheral blood.

This CDR3 spans 15 amino acids. Germline V gene sequence: CDR1 KGHSH, CDR2 LQKENI. Losses at the gene ends were 4 bases for V and 4 bases for J; bases not matched to a gene: 3. This chain uses TRBV18 with TRBJ2-1, with 11 positions matching TRBD2. The TCR was taken from a male donor with ankylosing spondylitis or in good health (not recorded which). Material for sequencing was blood, either unsorted or a sorted T cell fraction (not recorded which). As DNA, the CDR3 is TGTGCCAGCTCACGGCTAGCGGGAGGATACAATGAGCAGTTCTTC. Amino acid sequence: CASSRLAGGYNEQFF.